The 15 T cell receptor beta chains presented below share a single source sample, sequenced in a study of regulatory T cells in long-lasting Graves disease. Specified time point: newly diagnosed GD, antithyroid drugs for less than 3 months. RNA isolated from PBMCs was used to make the TCR library. Through Arm-PCR of CDR3 regions and iRepertoire HTBI primers, TCR beta libraries were built. TCRdb recomputed calls from the multiplex PCR reads with MiXCR, one row per CDR3 protein. This table has roughly 250,000 distinct CDR3 sequences, about 17% appearing once. Separately, the same data were catalogued under a study of T cells in Graves' hyperthyroidism and ophthalmopathy.

Source: peripheral blood mononuclear cells (PBMCs), taken at new diagnosis, from a patient treated with antithyroid drugs. These receptors originate from a woman in her 30s with Graves disease.

This clonotype showed up many times. The genes are TRBV27 and TRBJ1-6; the D is unclear. CDR3 length: 14 residues. The germline V gene encodes CDR1 MNHEY and CDR2 SMNVEV (reference sequence). With 2 bases removed from V and 10 bases from J, the gap between germline ends came to 12 bases. CDR3 DNA: TGTGCCAGCAGTTTAATGGGAGGCGGCTCACCCCTCCACTTT. Residues: CASSLMGGGSPLHF.

Points on this clonotype: At one boundary the junction diverges from the germline segment, which might be a read error. The chain links TRBV7-9 to TRBJ2-7; 10 nucleotides agree with TRBD1. Germline CDR1 reads SEHNR; CDR2 reads FQNEAQ (reference sequence). The CDR3 extends over 15 amino acids. The CDR3 DNA sequence: TGCGCCAGCAGCCAAGCCGGGACAGGGGTCTACGAGCAGTACTTC. This sequence encodes CASSQAGTGVYEQYF. The whole variable domain, filled in from reference TRBV7-9 and TRBJ2-7, reads DTGVSQNPRHKITKRGQNVTFRCDPISEHNRLYWYRQTLGQGPEFLTYFQNEAQLEKSRLLSDRFSAERPKGSFSTLEIQRTEQGDSAMYLCASSQAGTGVYEQYFGPGTRLTVT.

Ten or more counts support this clonotype. J is TRBJ2-7 and V is TRBV18; 7 nucleotides align to TRBD1. Losses at the gene ends were 6 bases for V and 4 bases for J; bases not matched to a gene: 9. The CDR3 covers 14 residues. Germline V gives CDR1 KGHSH, CDR2 LQKENI. CDR3 DNA: TGTGCCAGCTCCCTCGGACAGGAGATGTACGAGCAGTACTTC. Amino acids: CASSLGQEMYEQYF. Drawing the rest from reference TRBV18 and TRBJ2-7, the complete variable domain is NAGVMQNPRHLVRRRGQEARLRCSPMKGHSHVYWYRQLPEEGLKFMVYLQKENIIDESGMPKERFSAEFPKEGPSILRIQQVVRGDSAAYFCASSLGQEMYEQYFGPGTRLTVT.

This clonotype was counted between two and nine times. V and J are TRBV7-9 and TRBJ2-7, with 7 bases fitting TRBD1. This CDR3 region has 19 residues. The V segment lost 5 bases and the J segment 0 bases; nucleotides outside the gene matches: 19. Germline V gene data show CDR1 as SEHNR and CDR2 as FQNEAQ (reference sequence). The CDR3 DNA reads TGTGCCAGCAGCCCCATAAGGACAGGAAAAGTAATTAGCTCCTACGAGCAGTACTTC. This codes for CASSPIRTGKVISSYEQYF. Combining the CDR3 with reference TRBV7-9 and TRBJ2-7 gives the whole variable domain DTGVSQNPRHKITKRGQNVTFRCDPISEHNRLYWYRQTLGQGPEFLTYFQNEAQLEKSRLLSDRFSAERPKGSFSTLEIQRTEQGDSAMYLCASSPIRTGKVISSYEQYFGPGTRLTVT.

At least ten counts were recorded for this clonotype. The rearrangement uses TRBV20-1 and TRBJ2-3, with 11 bases that match TRBD2. Germline values: CDR1 DFQATT, CDR2 SNEGSKA (reference sequence). This CDR3 spans 14 amino acids. Unmatched junction bases numbered 7, after V lost 5 bases and J lost 6 bases. CDR3 amino acids: CSAHLAGGPDTQYF. CDR3 DNA sequence: TGCAGTGCTCACTTAGCGGGGGGGCCCGATACGCAGTATTTT.

The V and J genes are TRBV12-3 or TRBV12-4 and TRBJ2-7; 8 bases agree with TRBD1. The CDR3 consists of 14 residues. V shed 6 bases, J shed 1 base, and the junction held 5 bases outside the gene matches. In DNA, the CDR3 is TGTGCCAGCAGGAGGGACAGGTCATCCTACGAGCAGTACTTC. This codes for CASRRDRSSYEQYF.

Ten or more counts support this clonotype. The chain recombines TRBV5-1 with TRBJ1-6, with a tentative D call TRBD1 (6 bases). V was cut by 4 bases and J by 15 bases, with 17 bases left in between. There are 13 residues in the CDR3. From germline, CDR1 is SGHRS and CDR2 YFSETQ. CDR3 DNA sequence: TGCGCCAGCAGCCCTCAGGGGACCGGAGACCTCCACTTT. This encodes CASSPQGTGDLHF.

The table lists this clonotype with many counts. The gene calls are TRBV24-1 and TRBJ2-1; 8 bases are shared with TRBD1. This CDR3 contains 16 residues. Germline-derived CDR1 and CDR2 are KGHDR and SFDVKD. Germline trimming cut 5 bases from V and 3 bases from J; bases unmatched to any gene: 8. The CDR3 region has the DNA TGTGCCACCAGTGGGTCGACAGGGGAAGGCTACAATGAGCAGTTCTTC. Its protein product is CATSGSTGEGYNEQFF.

V and J are TRBV27 and TRBJ2-7; D is perhaps TRBD1 or TRBD2 (5 bases each). In germline, CDR1 is MNHEY, CDR2 SMNVEV (reference sequence). V lost 5 bases and J 3 bases, leaving 11 bases between the germline ends. The CDR3 has 13 amino acids. The CDR3 here is CASSRDGFYEQYF. The CDR3 region has the DNA TGTGCCAGCAGTCGGGACGGCTTCTACGAGCAGTACTTC.

This clonotype was detected many times. The chain carries TRBV5-1 and TRBJ2-3, with 11 bases fitting TRBD2. There are 16 residues in the CDR3. J was trimmed by 1 base and V by 4 bases; bases with no gene match: 5. CDR1 and CDR2 from the germline V gene are SGHRS and YFSETQ. This CDR3 reads CASSPGTSGGTDTQYF. Here the CDR3 DNA reads TGCGCCAGCAGCCCAGGGACTAGCGGCGGCACAGATACGCAGTATTTT.

Turning to this clonotype: A much larger clone differs by one base, so this may be a read error. This CDR3 fails to terminate in the conserved phenylalanine or tryptophan, so it likely reflects a read error. The chain employs TRBV20-1 and TRBJ2-1, with 13 positions matching TRBD2. The CDR3 is made up of 15 amino acids. With V trimmed by 4 bases and J by 8 bases, 8 bases remained unmatched. Germline assignment: CDR1 DFQATT and CDR2 SNEGSKA (reference sequence). Here the CDR3 reads CSAIRTSGGGYEQFL. The DNA of the CDR3 is TGCAGTGCTATTAGGACTAGCGGGGGAGGGTATGAGCAGTTCCTC.

This clonotype was observed many times. J is TRBJ1-1 and V is TRBV12-3 or TRBV12-4; unclear D gene. The germline V and J ends were trimmed by 3 bases and 0 bases, with 8 bases remaining between them. The CDR3 is 14 amino acids. Written as DNA, the CDR3 is TGTGCCAGCAGTTTCAGGCGGTTGAACACTGAAGCTTTCTTT. Translated, it gives CASSFRRLNTEAFF.

In its sample, this clonotype was seen a few times. The J gene is TRBJ1-2, the V gene TRBV19; D not certain. Between the trimmed V and J ends, which lost 3 bases and 3 bases, there was a span of 11 bases. The CDR3 sequence is 14 residues long. The germline gives CDR1 LNHDA, CDR2 SQIVND (reference sequence). The CDR3 DNA reads TGTGCCAGTAGTATTCCGCAGACTTACTATGGCTACACCTTC. Translating gives CASSIPQTYYGYTF. The full variable domain, rest sourced from reference TRBV19 and TRBJ1-2, is DGGITQSPKYLFRKEGQNVTLSCEQNLNHDAMYWYRQDPGQGLRLIYYSQIVNDFQKGDIAEGYSVSREKKESFPLTVTSAQKNPTAFYLCASSIPQTYYGYTFGSGTRLTVV.

V usage is TRBV2 and J usage is TRBJ2-2; 9 bases are a match to TRBD2. From germline, CDR1 is SNHLY and CDR2 FYNNEI. The CDR3 length is 16 residues. V lost 2 bases to trimming and J lost 6 bases; unmatched junction nucleotides: 7. CDR3 DNA: TGTGCCAGCAGTGAATTTTCGGCTAGCGGGGCCGGGGAGCTGTTTTTT. Its protein is CASSEFSASGAGELFF. Using reference TRBV2 and TRBJ2-2 for the parts outside the CDR3, the full variable domain is EPEVTQTPSHQVTQMGQEVILRCVPISNHLYFYWYRQILGQKVEFLVSFYNNEISEKSEIFDDQFSVERPDGSNFTLKIRSTKLEDSAMYFCASSEFSASGAGELFFGEGSRLTVL.

This clonotype was seen many times. V is TRBV11-1 and J is TRBJ2-6; D is unresolved. Deletions cut 3 bases from V and 2 bases from J, with 11 bases between. CDR1 SGHAT and CDR2 FQDESV come from the germline V gene (reference sequence). The CDR3 is 16 residues long. The CDR3 here is CASSLAGKTGANVLTF. DNA of the CDR3: TGTGCCAGCAGCTTGGCAGGCAAGACTGGGGCCAACGTCCTGACTTTC.